These 16 T cell receptor beta chains were all obtained from the same sample, sequenced in a study of blood T cell repertoires in COVID-19. The data were produced by immunoSEQ multiplex PCR, yet TCRdb's version contains in-frame clones alone and is incomplete. Among under 350,000 clones listed, 80% to 90% were seen once. The sequenced material came from PBMCs or T cells enriched from blood (not recorded which). The receptors were sampled from a woman aged 40-49 years with acute COVID-19.

This clone was picked up a small number of times. The genes are TRBV3-1 (or the pseudogene TRBV3-2) and TRBJ1-2; D perhaps matches TRBD1 (5 bases). Trimming cost V 0 bases and J 7 bases, with 18 bases left between them. Germline values: CDR1 LGHDT, CDR2 YNNKEL (reference sequence). The CDR3 has 16 amino acids. In DNA form, the CDR3 reads TGTGCCAGCAGCCAAGAGGGGCAGGGCATCGGTGCTGGCTACACCTTC. Translation gives CASSQEGQGIGAGYTF.

Concerning this clone itself: This CDR3 is also generated by other DNA sequences in the sample. The chain carries TRBV18 and TRBJ2-7, with 7 bases matching TRBD1. CDR1 KGHSH and CDR2 LQKENI come from the germline V gene. This CDR3 is built from 15 residues. Trimming removed 0 bases from V and 1 base from J; junction bases left unmatched: 3. The CDR3 region is CASSPPRGQSYEQYF. DNA for the CDR3: TGTGCCAGCTCACCACCGAGGGGACAGTCCTACGAGCAGTACTTC.

The V gene is TRBV13, the J gene TRBJ2-6, with 8 bases aligning to TRBD1. The V gene end was trimmed by 1 base and the J gene end by 0 bases; junction bases not matched to a gene: 8. This CDR3 is built from 19 residues. Germline values: CDR1 PRHDT, CDR2 FYEKMQ (reference sequence). CDR3 nucleotide sequence: TGTGCCAGCAGCTTAGTTTTGGGACAGGTCTACTCTGGGGCCAACGTCCTGACTTTC. It encodes CASSLVLGQVYSGANVLTF. Supplemented by reference TRBV13 and TRBJ2-6, the full variable domain reads AAGVIQSPRHLIKEKRETATLKCYPIPRHDTVYWYQQGPGQDPQFLISFYEKMQSDKGSIPDRFSAQQFSDYHSELNMSSLELGDSALYFCASSLVLGQVYSGANVLTFGAGSRLTVL.

The table lists this clone with a count of one. The rearrangement uses TRBV19 and TRBJ1-1; the D is unclear. The V end lost 7 bases, the J end lost 0 bases, and 21 bases lay between the germline ends. CDR1 LNHDA and CDR2 SQIVND come from the germline V gene (reference sequence). This CDR3 is 17 amino acids long. DNA for the CDR3: TGTGCCAGTAAGGTTGGTTTCGGCGGAAGGCTGAACACTGAAGCTTTCTTT. The encoded protein is CASKVGFGGRLNTEAFF.

CDR3 residues: CASIPDSMNTEAFF. CDR3 nucleotide sequence: TGTGCCAGCATCCCAGACAGCATGAACACTGAAGCTTTCTTT. The rearrangement uses TRBV27 and TRBJ1-1; D perhaps matches TRBD1 (5 bases). V was trimmed by 7 bases and J by 0 bases, leaving 12 bases between them. CDR1 and CDR2 (germline): MNHEY, SMNVEV (reference sequence). CDR3 size: 14 residues.

The rearrangement uses TRBV6-5 and TRBJ1-4, with a tentative D call TRBD1 (5 bases). V was pared by 4 bases and J by 8 bases, with 20 bases between. Germline V gene sequence: CDR1 MNHEY, CDR2 SVGAGI. CDR3 length: 16 residues. The CDR3 reads CASSSSSTAGVEKLFF. In nucleotides, the CDR3 is TGTGCCAGCAGTTCATCCTCTACAGCGGGGGTGGAAAAACTGTTTTTT.

V gene TRBV2 combines with J gene TRBJ2-2; D may be TRBD1 (5 bases). Germline assignment: CDR1 SNHLY and CDR2 FYNNEI. The CDR3 covers 12 residues. The germline V and J ends were trimmed by 6 bases and 7 bases, with 9 bases remaining between them. CDR3 loop: CASSQGYGELFF. The CDR3 nucleotides read TGTGCCAGCAGCCAGGGTTACGGGGAGCTGTTTTTT.

The chain joins TRBV28 to TRBJ1-2, with D perhaps matching TRBD1 (5 bases). Looked up from germline, CDR1 is MDHEN and CDR2 is SYDVKM. The length of the CDR3 is 13 residues. V lost 3 bases and J lost 4, with 9 bases in between. The CDR3 region has the DNA TGTGCCAGCAGTTTGCAGGGACTCTATGGCTACACCTTC. Translation: CASSLQGLYGYTF.

This chain links TRBV5-8 with TRBJ1-1; TRBD1 might be the D (5 bases). This CDR3 region has 11 residues. Trimming cost V 5 bases and J 10 bases, with 12 bases left between them. Germline V gene data show CDR1 as SGHTS and CDR2 as YDEGEE. The CDR3 is CASSIRGPAFF. The DNA of the CDR3 is TGTGCCAGCAGTATAAGGGGCCCAGCTTTCTTT. Filled out from reference TRBV5-8 and TRBJ1-1, the complete variable domain reads EAGVTQSPTHLIKTRGQQATLRCSPISGHTSVYWYQQALGLGLQFLLWYDEGEERNRGNFPPRFSGRQFPNYSSELNVNALELEDSALYLCASSIRGPAFFGQGTRLTVV.

The chain links TRBV7-9 to TRBJ2-5; no firm D call. The CDR3 totals 15 residues. The V gene's germline CDR1 is SEHNR and CDR2 FQNEAQ (reference sequence). The V end lost 1 base, the J end lost 2 bases, and 11 bases lay between the germline ends. The CDR3 DNA follows: TGTGCCAGCAGCTTAGTTTCTAGTGGACAAGAGACCCAGTACTTC. It specifies CASSLVSSGQETQYF.

This sequence joins TRBV4-1 and TRBJ1-5; the match to TRBD1 covers 7 bases. The V segment lost 4 bases and the J segment 5 bases; nucleotides outside the gene matches: 5. From germline, CDR1 is MGHRA and CDR2 YSYEKL. CDR3 length equals 14 residues. CDR3 sequence (DNA): TGCGCCAGCAGCCTAGGACAGGACGATCAGCCCCAGCATTTT. Its protein is CASSLGQDDQPQHF.

The chain carries TRBV19 and TRBJ1-5, with a possible D match to TRBD1 (5 bases). Per germline, CDR1 LNHDA and CDR2 SQIVND (reference sequence). This CDR3 comprises 16 residues. V lost 5 bases and J 2 bases, leaving 16 bases between the germline ends. The CDR3 DNA is TGTGCCAGTAGTTCCATTCAGGGAGGTGGCAATCAGCCCCAGCATTTT. The encoded protein is CASSSIQGGGNQPQHF.

The J gene is TRBJ2-3, the V gene TRBV14; weak D call: TRBD2 (7 bases). Trimming shortened V by 0 bases and J by 2 bases, and 12 bases separated the two germline ends. Germline-derived CDR1 and CDR2 are SGHDN and FVKESK. The CDR3 length is 16 residues. CDR3 in amino acids: CASSQDKGGDTDTQYF. For the CDR3, the DNA is TGTGCCAGCAGCCAAGATAAGGGGGGGGACACAGATACGCAGTATTTT.

The table lists this clone with a few counts. CDR3 coding DNA: TGTGCCAGAACCGAAAAGGGACTAGTCAGGCTAGCGGGAGTAGTGGCGGGCCCAGATACGCAGTATTTT. Its protein product is CARTEKGLVRLAGVVAGPDTQYF. The chain joins TRBV21-1 to TRBJ2-3; TRBD2, the D gene given by the table, was not confirmed from the DNA. TRBV21-1 is a pseudogene locus. This CDR3 is 23 amino acids long.

The chain links TRBV7-2 to TRBJ2-1, with 10 bases fitting TRBD1. With 1 base clipped from V and 6 bases from J, the junction kept 0 bases outside the gene matches. This CDR3 contains 14 residues. CDR1 is SGHTA, CDR2 FQGNSA, per germline. The CDR3 region has the DNA TGTGCCAGCAGCTTAGGGACAGGGGGCAATGAGCAGTTCTTC. Translated, it gives CASSLGTGGNEQFF.

The V gene is TRBV9, the J gene TRBJ2-3, with 13 bases fitting TRBD2. The CDR3 runs to 17 residues. With V trimmed by 3 bases and J by 3 bases, 7 bases remained unmatched. CDR1 is SGDLS and CDR2 is YYNGEE in the germline V gene. The CDR3 protein is CASSAQTSGRMTDTQYF. In nucleotides, the CDR3 is TGTGCCAGCAGCGCCCAGACTAGCGGGAGGATGACAGATACGCAGTATTTT.